This record covers a single T cell receptor (beta chain). Its antigen remains unidentified. At one end, the junction sequence differs from germline, possibly due to a read error. Patients chosen for sequencing had shown CD8+CD57+ cell expansion by flow cytometry. Every one of the patients had aplastic anemia (severe, acquired). The template for TCR beta VDJ and CDR3 sequence profiling was genomic DNA. TCRdb fed the reads into MiXCR, producing one record per CDR3 protein. The table records more than 250,000 distinct CDR3 sequences, 82% of them present only once. This sample is drawn from a study of CD8+CD57+ T cells in acquired aplastic anemia. Study overall: Sorted CD4+ and CD8+ cells yielded around 3.3 ug of DNA on average. General study results and limits: Researchers report that twenty-nine CD8+ CDR3 sequences appeared in both patients and controls.

Germline CDR1 and CDR2: SGHTA and FQGNSA. The CDR3 contains 13 residues. Sequences were obtained from sorted CD4+, CD8+, or CD8+CD57+ T cells (not recorded which) from PBMCs. This TCR derives from a human donor with aplastic anemia. The V gene is TRBV7-2, the J gene TRBJ2-3, with TRBD2 as a possible D gene (6 bases). The CDR3 sequence is CASSDGGGATEYF. CDR3 nucleotide sequence: TGTGCCAGCAGCGACGGGGGTGGAGCTACGGAGTATTTT.